Each of the 29 T cell receptor beta chains below was sequenced from the same sample in a study of T-cell memory formation after mild COVID-19 (dated by TCRdb to 2020 to 2023). Library preparation used 5' RACE. The sequencer was an Illumina NovaSeq 6000. TCRdb took the public reads, trimmed them with fastp at Q25, ran MiXCR for clone calling and kept in-frame beta chains. Rows with one shared CDR3 protein collapse into an entry with the most common genes and DNA. The sample table holds approximately 100,000 distinct CDR3 sequences, of which around 12% were seen once. The top ten clonotypes cover around 26% of the sample. The sample taken for sequencing was PBMCs or a T cell subset sorted from them (not recorded which). The receptor set was obtained from an adult woman who had mild COVID-19 (a few samples of this study predate the infection). The sample titles of this study are shuffled in the database, so cell type and time point are left out; the donor was told from shared clones.

In its sample, this clonotype was seen a few times. The chain employs TRBV6-6 and TRBJ2-4; D perhaps matches TRBD1 (6 bases). This CDR3 spans 12 amino acids. CDR1 MNHNY and CDR2 SVGAGI come from the germline V gene (reference sequence). Trimming stripped 5 bases from V and 14 bases from J, with 16 bases between. The CDR3 DNA is TGTGCCAGCAGTAACCCGGGACACCAGGAGTACTTC. Its protein product is CASSNPGHQEYF.

This rearrangement joins TRBV7-8 to TRBJ2-7, with unresolved D. CDR3 length: 15 amino acids. Trimming stripped 1 base from V and 3 bases from J, with 13 bases between. Germline CDR1 and CDR2: SGHVS and FQNEAQ. CDR3 residues: CASSLGQDGDYEQYF. The CDR3 DNA reads as TGTGCCAGCAGCTTAGGGCAGGATGGAGACTACGAGCAGTACTTC.

The chain couples TRBV12-3 or TRBV12-4 to TRBJ2-1, with D tentatively TRBD1 (5 bases). V lost 4 bases to trimming and J lost 4 bases, with 17 bases between them. The CDR3 is made up of 16 amino acids. CDR3: CASSSQGLGVYNEQFF. The CDR3 DNA sequence: TGTGCCAGCAGTTCTCAGGGCCTAGGAGTTTACAATGAGCAGTTCTTC.

The table lists this clonotype with a few counts. The J gene is TRBJ2-2, the V gene TRBV9, with 7 bases aligning to TRBD1. Looked up from germline, CDR1 is SGDLS and CDR2 is YYNGEE. Trimming took 3 bases from V and 0 from J; bases not matched to a gene: 8. CDR3 length: 17 residues. CDR3 amino acids: CASSARTGLANTGELFF. The CDR3, as DNA: TGTGCCAGCAGCGCCCGGACAGGCCTCGCGAACACCGGGGAGCTGTTTTTT. The full variable domain, rest sourced from reference TRBV9 and TRBJ2-2, is DSGVTQTPKHLITATGQRVTLRCSPRSGDLSVYWYQQSLDQGLQFLIQYYNGEERAKGNILERFSAQQFPDLHSELNLSSLELGDSALYFCASSARTGLANTGELFFGEGSRLTVL.

This chain links TRBV23-1 with TRBJ2-5; D may be TRBD2 (7 bases). TRBV23-1 qualifies as an ORF whose function is uncertain. This CDR3 spans 13 amino acids. Trimming cost V 4 bases and J 4 bases, with 10 bases left between them. The CDR3 DNA is TGCGCCAGCAGTCCCGGGGGGCGAGAGACCCAGTACTTC. This translates into CASSPGGRETQYF.

The chain carries TRBV27 and TRBJ2-2; tentative D call: TRBD1 (6 bases). Germline V gene lookup returns CDR1 MNHEY and CDR2 SMNVEV (reference sequence). Trimming cost V 6 bases and J 6 bases, with 11 bases left between them. The CDR3 contains 13 residues. The CDR3, as DNA: TGTGCCAGCAGACCAGGGGCTCCCGGGGAGCTGTTTTTT. Its protein product is CASRPGAPGELFF.

This clonotype was seen many times. V and J are TRBV14 and TRBJ2-7; no definite D call. Trimming removed 11 bases from V and 0 bases from J, with 20 bases in between. The length of the CDR3 is 15 residues. Per the germline V gene, CDR1 is SGHDN and CDR2 is FVKESK. This CDR3 is CAGASIGQLSYEQYF. CDR3 sequence (DNA): TGTGCCGGCGCATCAATAGGCCAGCTCTCCTACGAGCAGTACTTC. Complete variable domain (other parts from reference TRBV14 and TRBJ2-7): EAGVTQFPSHSVIEKGQTVTLRCDPISGHDNLYWYRRVMGKEIKFLLHFVKESKQDESGMPNNRFLAERTGGTYSTLKVQPAELEDSGVYFCAGASIGQLSYEQYFGPGTRLTVT.

This clonotype was seen at least ten times. V gene TRBV5-6 combines with J gene TRBJ2-5; D might be TRBD2 (6 bases). V lost 6 bases and J lost 1, with 13 bases in between. This CDR3 is 14 amino acids long. Per germline, CDR1 SGHDT and CDR2 YYEEEE. The CDR3 sequence is CASNLATAQETQYF. The CDR3 nucleotides are TGTGCCAGCAACCTAGCGACCGCCCAAGAGACCCAGTACTTC.

V gene TRBV9 combines with J gene TRBJ2-6; D unclear. Germline V gene lookup returns CDR1 SGDLS and CDR2 YYNGEE. The CDR3 is 15 residues long. Trimming pared 0 bases from V and 0 bases from J, leaving 4 bases between. In DNA, the CDR3 is TGTGCCAGCAGCGTAGGGGTCTCTGGGGCCAACGTCCTGACTTTC. Protein sequence: CASSVGVSGANVLTF.

This clonotype came up once. This rearrangement joins TRBV9 to TRBJ1-1; D is ambiguous. Trimming shortened V by 2 bases and J by 2 bases, and 7 bases separated the two germline ends. In germline, CDR1 is SGDLS, CDR2 YYNGEE. The CDR3 consists of 13 residues. This CDR3 reads CASSVQANTEAFF. The CDR3 nucleotides read TGTGCCAGCAGCGTCCAGGCTAACACTGAAGCTTTCTTT.

A few counts support this clonotype. The chain uses TRBV4-1 and TRBJ1-2, with unresolved D. The V end was cut by 1 base, the J end by 4 bases, with 7 bases between. Germline V lookup: CDR1 MGHRA, CDR2 YSYEKL. The CDR3 contains 13 residues. The CDR3 reads CASSQVGPYGYTF. CDR3 DNA sequence: TGCGCCAGCAGCCAAGTGGGTCCCTATGGCTACACCTTC.

This chain connects TRBV5-1 to TRBJ1-1; D not certain. Germline loops: CDR1 SGHRS, CDR2 YFSETQ. The CDR3 extends over 14 amino acids. V lost 5 bases and J lost 0, with 11 bases in between. The CDR3 DNA sequence: TGCGCCAGCAGAAACTTGGCACTGAACACTGAAGCTTTCTTT. Protein sequence: CASRNLALNTEAFF.

The gene calls are TRBV12-3 or TRBV12-4 and TRBJ2-2; the D is unclear. Trimming stripped 3 bases from V and 7 bases from J, with 6 bases between. The CDR3 runs 12 residues. The CDR3 sequence: CASSFPGGELFF. CDR3 in DNA: TGTGCCAGCAGTTTCCCGGGCGGGGAGCTGTTTTTT.

This clonotype was seen a handful of times. J is TRBJ2-5 and V is TRBV7-9; no definite D call. Germline V gene sequence: CDR1 SEHNR, CDR2 FQNEAQ (reference sequence). The CDR3 has 14 residues. Trimming took 4 bases from V and 4 from J, leaving 13 bases between them. The CDR3, as DNA: TGTGCCAGCAGCTCTCCCTTAGGGCCAGAGACCCAGTACTTC. Translated, it gives CASSSPLGPETQYF.

This clonotype was seen a handful of times. Germline and junction disagree at one end, which may indicate a read error. This chain uses TRBV7-2 with TRBJ1-5; D gene unclear. The length of the CDR3 is 17 residues. Germline values: CDR1 SGHTA, CDR2 FQGNSA. The CDR3 is CASRLGKVPRGNQPQHF. Written as DNA, the CDR3 is TGTGCCAGCAGGTTAGGAAAGGTACCTCGGGGCAATCAGCCCCAGCATTTT.

The V gene is TRBV7-2, the J gene TRBJ2-7; D ambiguous. CDR3 length equals 11 residues. Per germline, CDR1 SGHTA and CDR2 FQGNSA. V gave up 8 bases and J gave up 6 bases, with 11 bases separating them. DNA for the CDR3: TGTGCCAGCGACACCCCCCCCGAGCAGTACTTC. Protein product: CASDTPPEQYF.

This clonotype was observed a few times. This sequence joins TRBV7-9 and TRBJ2-1; TRBD1 agrees at 11 bases. V shed 5 bases and J 6 bases; nucleotides not matched to a gene: 12. The germline CDR1 and CDR2 sequences are SEHNR and FQNEAQ (reference sequence). This CDR3 is 17 amino acids long. The chain's CDR3 is CASSPGSGTGGSNEQFF. The CDR3 bases are TGTGCCAGCAGCCCGGGGTCCGGGACAGGGGGGTCCAATGAGCAGTTCTTC.

The chain links TRBV20-1 to TRBJ1-1, with D hard to call. Trimming cost V 3 bases and J 4 bases, with 12 bases left between them. The germline gives CDR1 DFQATT, CDR2 SNEGSKA (reference sequence). This CDR3 contains 13 residues. CDR3 sequence reads: CSASGVATTEAFF. The CDR3 DNA is TGCAGTGCTAGCGGTGTGGCAACCACTGAAGCTTTCTTT.

This clonotype turned up a few times. The chain is built from TRBV5-1 and TRBJ1-1; D might be TRBD1 (5 bases). Trimming removed 3 bases from V and 0 bases from J, with 24 bases in between. Germline V gene sequence: CDR1 SGHRS, CDR2 YFSETQ. This CDR3 has 19 residues. The CDR3 DNA follows: TGCGCCAGCAGCTCGCCTTTCCCGACAGAAGGGCGGTTGAACACTGAAGCTTTCTTT. Residues: CASSSPFPTEGRLNTEAFF.

The rearrangement links TRBV11-1 to TRBJ1-3; D unclear. The germline gives CDR1 SGHAT, CDR2 FQDESV (reference sequence). The CDR3 loop spans 15 amino acids. Trimming cost V 1 base and J 4 bases, with 11 bases left between them. CDR3 amino acids: CASSLGGIQGNTIYF. DNA for the CDR3: TGTGCCAGCAGCTTAGGAGGGATTCAAGGAAACACCATATATTTT.

The V and J genes are TRBV4-2 and TRBJ2-1, with a tentative D call TRBD2 (6 bases). CDR3 length: 12 residues. CDR1 and CDR2 from the germline V gene are LGHNA and YNFKEQ. V was clipped by 5 bases and J by 12 bases, with 14 bases between them. The CDR3 region is CASSLAEGSQFF. The CDR3 DNA reads TGTGCCAGCAGCTTAGCGGAAGGGTCGCAGTTCTTC.

The V gene is TRBV12-3 or TRBV12-4, the J gene TRBJ2-2; D gene unclear. Trimming cost V 4 bases and J 0 bases, with 3 bases left between them. CDR3 length: 13 residues. CDR3 sequence: CASSYPNTGELFF. Here the CDR3 DNA reads TGTGCCAGCAGTTACCCGAACACCGGGGAGCTGTTTTTT.

This clonotype was seen ten or more times. The chain uses TRBV27 and TRBJ2-7, with D maybe TRBD2 (5 bases). CDR1 and CDR2 from the germline V gene are MNHEY and SMNVEV (reference sequence). The germline V and J ends were trimmed by 5 bases and 0 bases, with 5 bases remaining between them. The CDR3 is made up of 12 amino acids. In nucleotides, the CDR3 is TGTGCCAGCAGTCGGGACTCCTACGAGCAGTACTTC. As protein: CASSRDSYEQYF.

The V and J genes are TRBV29-1 and TRBJ2-5; a weak D match, TRBD2 (5 bases). The CDR3 is 12 amino acids. Per the germline V gene, CDR1 is SQVTM and CDR2 is ANQGSEA. Trimming pared 4 bases from V and 1 base from J, leaving 7 bases between. The CDR3 DNA follows: TGCAGCGTTGGGAGGAGCCAAGAGACCCAGTACTTC. It is translated as CSVGRSQETQYF. Variable domain in full (rest from reference TRBV29-1 and TRBJ2-5): SAVISQKPSRDICQRGTSLTIQCQVDSQVTMMFWYRQQPGQSLTLIATANQGSEATYESGFVIDKFPISRPNLTFSTLTVSNMSPEDSSIYLCSVGRSQETQYFGPGTRLLVL.

A few counts support this clonotype. This chain links TRBV6-5 with TRBJ2-7, with 9 bases that match TRBD1. After removal of 0 bases from V and 4 bases from J, the junction contained 10 bases not matched to a gene. This CDR3 spans 17 amino acids. Germline CDR1 MNHEY, CDR2 SVGAGI. DNA for the CDR3: TGTGCCAGCAGTTACTCCACAGGGGGCGCGAGTAAATACGAGCAGTACTTC. It is translated as CASSYSTGGASKYEQYF.

This rearrangement joins TRBV15 to TRBJ2-5; D is unclear. Trimming shortened V by 0 bases and J by 1 base, and 6 bases separated the two germline ends. This CDR3 comprises 14 residues. Germline V gene sequence: CDR1 LNHNV, CDR2 YYDKDF (reference sequence). The DNA for the CDR3 is TGTGCCACCAGCAGAGAGGACGGCCAAGAGACCCAGTACTTC. It is translated as CATSREDGQETQYF.

This clonotype turned up a few times. CDR3 coding DNA: TGTGCCAGCAGCTTTTTAGGGGAGGCATACGAGCAGTACTTC. As protein: CASSFLGEAYEQYF. The chain is built from TRBV7-2 and TRBJ2-7; a possible D gene is TRBD2 (6 bases). Between the trimmed V and J ends, which lost 3 bases and 4 bases, there was a span of 13 bases. The CDR3 contains 14 residues. CDR1 SGHTA and CDR2 FQGNSA come from the germline V gene.

J is TRBJ2-2 and V is TRBV30, with D uncertain. Germline CDR1 is GTSNPN and CDR2 is SVGIG (reference sequence). V was trimmed by 5 bases and J by 6 bases, leaving 10 bases between them. The CDR3 is 12 residues long. CDR3 nucleotide sequence: TGTGCCTGGGGAAAAATATCCGGGGAGCTGTTTTTT. Translation gives CAWGKISGELFF.

This clonotype was counted between two and nine times. The chain joins TRBV25-1 to TRBJ2-7, with D maybe TRBD1 (5 bases). The CDR3 has 13 residues. Germline V gene sequence: CDR1 MGHDK, CDR2 SYGVNS. Trimming cost V 4 bases and J 6 bases, with 13 bases left between them. The CDR3, as DNA: TGTGCCAGCAGTGTTGCAGGGCCCGCCGAGCAGTACTTC. It encodes CASSVAGPAEQYF.